A selection of T cell receptor beta chains follows, all from one sample in a study of metastatic and nonmetastatic thyroid tumors. TCRdb re-analyzed the PCR reads using MiXCR. The sample lists approximately 2,100 clones, approximately 24% occurring once. The sequencing input was adjacent normal tissue. The receptors shown here come from a male donor with papillary thyroid cancer or a benign thyroid nodule (not recorded which). Some clones in this sample may be carry-over from other donors' samples. The CDR3 runs from the conserved cysteine through the conserved F or W. Each record gives: J gene, V gene, clone size, D gene, CDR3 protein, CDR3 DNA. A D gene is named only where the DNA matches it firmly. Size is stated for part of the rows, as once, few or many counts, or as a class when the clone is expanded.

j_call: TRBJ2-6; v_call: TRBV11-2; clone_size: NA; d_call: TRBD1; cdr3_aa: CASSLTGAGANVLTF; cdr3_nt: TGTGCCAGCAGCTTGACAGGGGCTGGGGCCAACGTCCTGACTTTC
j_call: TRBJ2-3; v_call: TRBV19; clone_size: few; d_call: NA; cdr3_aa: CASSTWGADTQYF; cdr3_nt: TGTGCCAGTAGTACCTGGGGGGCAGATACGCAGTATTTT
j_call: TRBJ1-1; v_call: TRBV11-2; clone_size: medium-sized; d_call: NA; cdr3_aa: CASSLGDNTEAFF; cdr3_nt: TGTGCCAGCAGCTTAGGAGACAACACTGAAGCTTTCTTT
j_call: TRBJ1-2; v_call: TRBV19; clone_size: NA; d_call: NA; cdr3_aa: CASSPQGYYGYTF; cdr3_nt: TGTGCCAGTAGTCCCCAGGGGTACTATGGCTACACCTTC
j_call: TRBJ2-7; v_call: TRBV12-3/TRBV12-4; clone_size: few; d_call: NA; cdr3_aa: CASSHSRGIAYEQYF; cdr3_nt: TGTGCCAGCAGTCATTCAAGGGGAATAGCCTACGAGCAGTACTTC
j_call: TRBJ1-2; v_call: TRBV7-2; clone_size: NA; d_call: NA; cdr3_aa: CASSLLPGDGYGYTF; cdr3_nt: TGTGCCAGCAGCTTATTACCAGGGGACGGCTATGGCTACACCTTC
j_call: TRBJ2-6; v_call: TRBV3-1; clone_size: NA; d_call: TRBD1; cdr3_aa: CASSPGDRGSGANVLTF; cdr3_nt: TGTGCCAGCAGCCCAGGGGACAGAGGCTCTGGGGCCAACGTCCTGACTTTC
j_call: TRBJ2-7; v_call: TRBV7-3; clone_size: NA; d_call: TRBD2; cdr3_aa: CASSVSSGTSGSSYEQYF; cdr3_nt: TGTGCCAGCAGCGTCAGTTCGGGTACTAGCGGGAGCTCCTACGAGCAGTACTTC
j_call: TRBJ2-1; v_call: TRBV20-1; clone_size: NA; d_call: NA; cdr3_aa: CSASPDNNNEQFF; cdr3_nt: TGCAGTGCTAGCCCGGATAACAACAATGAGCAGTTCTTC
j_call: TRBJ2-5; v_call: TRBV7-9; clone_size: medium-sized; d_call: NA; cdr3_aa: CASSPDLGETQYF; cdr3_nt: TGTGCCAGCAGCCCAGATCTGGGAGAGACCCAGTACTTC
j_call: TRBJ1-3; v_call: TRBV6-1; clone_size: NA; d_call: NA; cdr3_aa: CASRPASGNTIYF; cdr3_nt: TGTGCCAGCAGGCCAGCCTCTGGAAACACCATATATTTT
j_call: TRBJ1-2; v_call: TRBV5-1; clone_size: few; d_call: NA; cdr3_aa: CASSLAGGGADFGGYTF; cdr3_nt: TGCGCCAGCAGCTTGGCCGGGGGCGGAGCCGACTTCGGTGGCTACACCTTC
j_call: TRBJ1-2; v_call: TRBV7-3; clone_size: NA; d_call: TRBD1; cdr3_aa: CASSQGQGASQTF; cdr3_nt: TGTGCCAGCAGCCAGGGACAGGGAGCCTCCCAGACCTTC
j_call: TRBJ1-2; v_call: TRBV15; clone_size: few; d_call: TRBD1; cdr3_aa: CATSGTGGDGYTF; cdr3_nt: TGTGCCACCAGTGGGACAGGGGGCGATGGCTACACCTTC
j_call: TRBJ2-3; v_call: TRBV28; clone_size: many; d_call: TRBD2; cdr3_aa: CASSSHTSGKAPDTQYF; cdr3_nt: TGTGCCAGCAGTTCCCACACTAGCGGGAAGGCCCCAGATACGCAGTATTTT
j_call: TRBJ2-7; v_call: TRBV6-2/TRBV6-3; clone_size: NA; d_call: TRBD2; cdr3_aa: CASRSSGRAGEQYF; cdr3_nt: TGTGCCAGCCGTTCTAGCGGGAGGGCCGGCGAGCAGTACTTC
j_call: TRBJ2-2; v_call: TRBV13; clone_size: medium-sized; d_call: NA; cdr3_aa: CASSRYSGYVNTGELFF; cdr3_nt: TGTGCCAGCAGCCGATACTCTGGTTACGTAAACACCGGGGAGCTGTTTTTT
j_call: TRBJ2-2; v_call: TRBV2; clone_size: medium-sized; d_call: NA; cdr3_aa: CASRAINTGELFF; cdr3_nt: TGTGCCAGCAGGGCTATTAACACCGGAGAGCTGTTTTTT
j_call: TRBJ2-2; v_call: TRBV7-2; clone_size: once; d_call: TRBD1; cdr3_aa: CASSRQGATGELFF; cdr3_nt: TGTGCCAGCAGTCGCCAGGGGGCCACCGGGGAGCTGTTTTTT
j_call: TRBJ2-7; v_call: TRBV19; clone_size: few; d_call: NA; cdr3_aa: CASSTKGYRSYEQYF; cdr3_nt: TGTGCCAGTAGTACCAAGGGGTACCGCTCCTACGAGCAGTACTTC
j_call: TRBJ1-6; v_call: TRBV20-1; clone_size: NA; d_call: NA; cdr3_aa: CSARNRVSPLHF; cdr3_nt: TGCAGTGCTAGAAATCGGGTCTCACCCCTCCACTTT
j_call: TRBJ2-7; v_call: TRBV6-1; clone_size: medium-sized; d_call: NA; cdr3_aa: CASSTGGYEQYF; cdr3_nt: TGTGCCAGCAGTACCGGGGGCTACGAGCAGTACTTC